This T cell receptor (beta chain) was documented in a study of blood T cell repertoires in COVID-19. Study as a whole: Sites in the United States, Italy and Spain provided acute and convalescent COVID-19 samples.

Deletions cut 5 bases from V and 0 bases from J, with 10 bases between. The CDR3 is made up of 14 amino acids. Germline CDR1 and CDR2: SGHVS and FQNEAQ. How the authors handled the data: Reference gene primer amplification gave nucleated cell count estimates. Libraries were prepared by immunoSEQ multiplex PCR; TCRdb keeps only in-frame clonotypes and omits some of them. V and J calls and clone size are copied from that table; D and trimming were computed from the DNA. Here the sample spans fewer than 150,000 clones, roughly 79% being singletons. The clonotype was recovered from a human donor in a cohort sampled during active COVID-19. This chain links TRBV7-8 with TRBJ1-1; weak D call: TRBD1 (5 bases). The sequenced sample was peripheral blood. The CDR3 sequence: CASSGAPMNTEAFF. The DNA for the CDR3 is TGTGCCAGCAGCGGGGCACCCATGAACACTGAAGCTTTCTTT.